This record concerns one T cell receptor beta chain sequence. The antigen remains undetermined. The sample originates from a study of OX40 agonist ivuxolimab in advanced cancers. The study's findings and limits: At 0.1 to 3.0 mg/kg and by week 6, clonal expansion occurred in CD4+ and CD8+ blood T cells. CD8+ T cells showed, on average, more clonal expansion than CD4+ cells.

The table came from immunoSEQ multiplex PCR; TCRdb's copy has only in-frame clones and leaves some out. The table includes some 50,000 clones, approximately 90% detected once. This CDR3 has 14 amino acids. The germline V gene has CDR1 MNHEY and CDR2 SMNVEV (reference sequence). The V and J ends lost 4 bases and 8 bases respectively, with 17 bases between them. This rearrangement joins TRBV27 to TRBJ1-2; D perhaps matches TRBD1 (5 bases). This sequence was found in an adult with an advanced solid tumor such as melanoma, head and neck, liver or kidney cancer. Material: CD4+ or CD8+ T cells sorted from blood, obtained in a trial of the OX40 agonist ivuxolimab. The CDR3 protein is CASSSLMAGGGYTF. The CDR3 DNA sequence: TGTGCCAGCAGTTCCCTGATGGCGGGGGGAGGCTACACCTTC.